The next 27 T cell receptor beta chains were all read from a single sample in a study of cytomegalovirus exposure and HLA in healthy donors. PCR involved 60 Vbeta and 13 Jbeta primers. Assay: immunoSEQ multiplex PCR; the TCRdb copy retains only in-frame clones and omits some. The sample table includes 100,000 to 150,000 clones. Sequenced input: PBMCs. Receptors were obtained from a woman aged 40 to 55 in good health and CMV-seronegative.

The chain has TRBV5-6 and TRBJ2-2; 8 bases agree with TRBD1. The V gene end was trimmed by 6 bases and the J gene end by 6 bases; junction bases not matched to a gene: 7. CDR1 SGHDT and CDR2 YYEEEE come from the germline V gene. There are 14 residues in the CDR3. The CDR3 nucleotides read TGTGCCAGCACCCTGACAGGGGTACCCGGGGAGCTGTTTTTT. It translates to CASTLTGVPGELFF.

This sequence joins TRBV14 and TRBJ1-2; the match to TRBD1 covers 7 bases. The ends lost 0 bases at V and 4 bases at J; junction bases unmatched: 8. This CDR3 is built from 16 residues. The germline V gene has CDR1 SGHDN and CDR2 FVKESK. The CDR3 reads CASSQDLGDSLYGYTF. The CDR3 DNA reads TGTGCCAGCAGCCAAGATCTTGGGGACAGCCTCTATGGCTACACCTTC. Full variable domain (missing parts from reference TRBV14 and TRBJ1-2): EAGVTQFPSHSVIEKGQTVTLRCDPISGHDNLYWYRRVMGKEIKFLLHFVKESKQDESGMPNNRFLAERTGGTYSTLKVQPAELEDSGVYFCASSQDLGDSLYGYTFGSGTRLTVV.

Notes on this clone: Other DNA sequences in this specimen translate into the identical CDR3. The chain joins TRBV5-1 to TRBJ1-4, with 9 bases matching TRBD1. V was clipped by 0 bases and J by 8 bases; unmatched bases: 2. The CDR3 contains 14 residues. Germline CDR1 reads SGHRS; CDR2 reads YFSETQ. CDR3 nucleotides: TGCGCCAGCAGCTTGGGACAGGGGGGGGAAAAACTGTTTTTT. Its protein is CASSLGQGGEKLFF.

The gene calls are TRBV18 and TRBJ2-7; 7 bases align to TRBD1. Trimming took 5 bases from V and 5 from J; bases not matched to a gene: 9. CDR3 length equals 14 residues. Germline assignment: CDR1 KGHSH and CDR2 LQKENI. The CDR3: CASSEVRDSHEQYF. CDR3 DNA: TGTGCCAGCTCAGAGGTAAGGGACAGCCACGAGCAGTACTTC. Looking up the rest from reference TRBV18 and TRBJ2-7 gives the full variable domain: NAGVMQNPRHLVRRRGQEARLRCSPMKGHSHVYWYRQLPEEGLKFMVYLQKENIIDESGMPKERFSAEFPKEGPSILRIQQVVRGDSAAYFCASSEVRDSHEQYFGPGTRLTVT.

V usage is TRBV28 and J usage is TRBJ1-4, with D unresolved. Trimming shortened V by 8 bases and J by 2 bases, and 15 bases separated the two germline ends. Germline lookup yields CDR1 MDHEN and CDR2 SYDVKM. The CDR3 is 15 amino acids. The CDR3 reads CASLVGGVTNEKLFF. CDR3 in DNA: TGTGCCAGCCTTGTTGGAGGTGTGACTAATGAAAAACTGTTTTTT.

The J gene is TRBJ1-1, the V gene TRBV18; a weak D match, TRBD1 (5 bases). Germline V gene lookup returns CDR1 KGHSH and CDR2 LQKENI. The ends were cut back, 0 bases at V and 2 bases at J, with 10 bases in the middle. The CDR3 is made up of 15 amino acids. DNA of the CDR3: TGTGCCAGCTCACCACCTGCAGGGATTAACACTGAAGCTTTCTTT. This gives the protein CASSPPAGINTEAFF.

V and J are TRBV4-1 and TRBJ1-5, with 10 bases matching TRBD1. This CDR3 is built from 18 residues. Trimming cost V 4 bases and J 5 bases; bases outside gene matches: 14. Germline V gene lookup returns CDR1 MGHRA and CDR2 YSYEKL. The CDR3 spells CASSPRELGQGFYQPQHF. CDR3 in DNA: TGCGCCAGCAGCCCCCGGGAATTGGGACAGGGGTTTTATCAGCCCCAGCATTTT.

The chain recombines TRBV2 with TRBJ1-1, with TRBD1 matching 7 bases. With 6 bases clipped from V and 11 bases from J, the junction kept 6 bases outside the gene matches. CDR1 and CDR2 (germline): SNHLY, FYNNEI. The CDR3 has 11 amino acids. The CDR3 region is CASSETGTAFF. Here the CDR3 DNA reads TGTGCCAGCAGCGAGACAGGGACTGCTTTCTTT. The variable domain in full, completed from reference TRBV2 and TRBJ1-1, reads EPEVTQTPSHQVTQMGQEVILRCVPISNHLYFYWYRQILGQKVEFLVSFYNNEISEKSEIFDDQFSVERPDGSNFTLKIRSTKLEDSAMYFCASSETGTAFFGQGTRLTVV.

The chain employs TRBV4-3 and TRBJ1-2; 7 bases are shared with TRBD1. Germline trimming cut 2 bases from V and 2 bases from J; bases unmatched to any gene: 2. CDR1 is LGHNA, CDR2 YSLEER, per germline. This CDR3 is built from 14 residues. CDR3 coding DNA: TGCGCCAGCAGCCAACCAGGGGGAAACTATGGCTACACCTTC. Translating gives CASSQPGGNYGYTF.

This chain links TRBV11-2 with TRBJ2-1, with D possibly being TRBD1 (6 bases). This CDR3 region has 12 residues. The germline V gene has CDR1 SGHAT and CDR2 FQNNGV. V dropped 1 base and J dropped 15 bases, with 13 bases sitting between them. For the CDR3, the DNA is TGTGCCAGCAGCTTAGGGCAGGGGTATGGGTTCTTC. This sequence encodes CASSLGQGYGFF.

This clone is classed as medium-sized by frequency. One end of the junction does not line up with germline, which may come from a read error. The chain is built from TRBV7-8 and TRBJ1-1, with TRBD1 matching over 9 bases. The CDR3 covers 13 residues. Germline CDR1 is SGHVS and CDR2 is FQNEAQ. CDR3 protein: CASTLDGTGRAFF. Here the CDR3 DNA reads TGTGCCAGCACCTTAGACGGGACAGGGAGAGCTTTCTTT.

The J gene is TRBJ2-1, the V gene TRBV12-5; D unresolved. Trimming removed 8 bases at V and 0 bases at J, with 8 bases between. Per the germline V gene, CDR1 is LGHNT and CDR2 is FRNRAP. The CDR3 covers 13 residues. This CDR3 is CASTESSYNEQFF. DNA for the CDR3: TGTGCTAGTACAGAGAGCTCCTACAATGAGCAGTTCTTC.

Regarding this clone: The same CDR3 also results from other DNA sequences found in this sample. The J gene is TRBJ1-1, the V gene TRBV18; 11 bases are shared with TRBD1. V lost 3 bases to trimming and J lost 4 bases; unmatched junction nucleotides: 1. Germline CDR1 is KGHSH and CDR2 is LQKENI. The CDR3 spans 14 residues. The CDR3 coding sequence is TGTGCCAGCTCACCGGGACAGGGGGGCACTGAAGCTTTCTTT. It yields the protein CASSPGQGGTEAFF.

The gene calls are TRBV7-3 and TRBJ2-1, with D possibly matching TRBD2 (6 bases). CDR1 and CDR2 (germline): SGHTA, FQGTGA. With 6 bases removed from V and 7 bases from J, the gap between germline ends came to 16 bases. The CDR3 is 14 residues long. The CDR3, as DNA: TGTGCCAGCAGTCCGCGGGGTGGCGGGAATGAGCAGTTCTTC. Encoded protein: CASSPRGGGNEQFF.

This sequence joins TRBV2 and TRBJ1-5; TRBD1 matches 9 bases. V was pared by 7 bases and J by 3 bases, with 4 bases of the junction left unmatched. CDR1 and CDR2 (germline): SNHLY, FYNNEI. This CDR3 is built from 14 residues. CDR3: CASKTGGNNQPQHF. The CDR3 coding sequence is TGTGCCAGCAAGACAGGGGGAAACAATCAGCCCCAGCATTTT.

The gene calls are TRBV10-2 and TRBJ1-4; 9 bases align to TRBD1. Germline V CDR1 and CDR2: WSHSY, SAAADI. V was clipped by 6 bases and J by 6 bases; unmatched bases: 5. The CDR3 length is 14 residues. CDR3 nucleotide sequence: TGCGCCAGCAGCGACAGGGGGGGTGATGAAAAACTGTTTTTT. It specifies CASSDRGGDEKLFF.

The chain combines TRBV18 with TRBJ2-7, with 10 positions matching TRBD1. The CDR3 runs 14 residues. V lost 5 bases to trimming and J lost 6 bases; unmatched junction nucleotides: 7. The V gene's germline CDR1 is KGHSH and CDR2 LQKENI. The CDR3 sequence is CASSTGTGAGEQYV. CDR3 bases: TGTGCCAGCTCAACCGGGACAGGGGCAGGCGAGCAGTACGTC.

The chain uses TRBV6-5 and TRBJ1-1; TRBD1 matches 7 bases. This CDR3 is 14 amino acids long. Germline V gene data show CDR1 as MNHEY and CDR2 as SVGAGI. The junction had 8 bases not matched to a gene; V was cut back by 6 bases and J by 4 bases. The CDR3 region has the DNA TGTGCCAGCAGGACGCAACAGGGGAGCACTGAAGCTTTCTTT. Translated: CASRTQQGSTEAFF.

The CDR3 DNA reads as TGTGCCAGCAGCGTAGAATTGGGATCAGGGTATGGCTACACCTTC. Protein sequence: CASSVELGSGYGYTF. V gene TRBV9 combines with J gene TRBJ1-2; TRBD1 might be the D (5 bases). Germline-derived CDR1 and CDR2 are SGDLS and YYNGEE. Trimming stripped 0 bases from V and 5 bases from J, with 14 bases between. CDR3 length: 15 amino acids.

The chain couples TRBV27 to TRBJ1-1; no firm D call. The germline V gene encodes CDR1 MNHEY and CDR2 SMNVEV (reference sequence). This CDR3 contains 13 residues. Deletions cut 5 bases from V and 0 bases from J, with 7 bases between. CDR3 in amino acids: CASSTPLNTEAFF. CDR3 coding DNA: TGTGCCAGCAGTACTCCCTTGAACACTGAAGCTTTCTTT.

The V call is TRBV5-6, the J call TRBJ1-4; tentatively, D is TRBD1 (5 bases). Germline CDR1 SGHDT, CDR2 YYEEEE. CDR3 length: 16 amino acids. With 4 bases removed from V and 0 bases from J, the gap between germline ends came to 13 bases. CDR3 residues: CASSHQGRPTNEKLFF. The CDR3 DNA follows: TGTGCCAGCAGCCATCAGGGAAGGCCAACTAATGAAAAACTGTTTTTT.

The rearrangement joins TRBV7-2 to TRBJ1-6; D not resolved. Per the germline V gene, CDR1 is SGHTA and CDR2 is FQGNSA. V was cut by 4 bases and J by 9 bases, with 13 bases left in between. This CDR3 has 14 amino acids. The DNA for the CDR3 is TGTGCCAGCAGCTCGCGTCAGGATGGTTCACCCCTCCACTTT. It translates to CASSSRQDGSPLHF. Filled out from reference TRBV7-2 and TRBJ1-6, the complete variable domain reads GAGVSQSPSNKVTEKGKDVELRCDPISGHTALYWYRQSLGQGLEFLIYFQGNSAPDKSGLPSDRFSAERTGGSVSTLTIQRTQQEDSAVYLCASSSRQDGSPLHFGNGTRLTVT.

The J gene is TRBJ1-2, the V gene TRBV9, with TRBD1 identical over 8 bases. Per the germline V gene, CDR1 is SGDLS and CDR2 is YYNGEE. V shed 0 bases and J 3 bases; nucleotides not matched to a gene: 13. This CDR3 is built from 18 residues. The CDR3 is CASSVGPGTGSLHYGYTF. CDR3 bases: TGTGCCAGCAGCGTAGGTCCGGGGACAGGCAGCCTTCACTATGGCTACACCTTC.

On this clone: One junction end does not reproduce the germline sequence, and a read error may be involved. The chain employs TRBV11-3 and TRBJ1-1; a possible D gene is TRBD1 (5 bases). The length of the CDR3 is 15 residues. Germline values: CDR1 SGHNT, CDR2 YENEEA. The CDR3 reads CASSLSGISGTGVIF. CDR3 in DNA: TGTGCCAGCAGCTTATCAGGTATTTCCGGCACAGGTGTAATCTTT.

The rearrangement uses TRBV6-5 and TRBJ1-3; tentative D call: TRBD1 (5 bases). V was clipped by 7 bases and J by 6 bases, with 13 bases between them. Germline V lookup: CDR1 MNHEY, CDR2 SVGAGI. This CDR3 is 13 amino acids long. The CDR3 nucleotides are TGTGCCAGCAACCCAGGTGGGGCAAACACCATATATTTT. This sequence encodes CASNPGGANTIYF.

The chain carries TRBV7-9 and TRBJ2-7, with D possibly being TRBD2 (5 bases). The CDR3 totals 14 residues. CDR1 SEHNR and CDR2 FQNEAQ come from the germline V gene (reference sequence). The V gene lost 1 base and the J gene lost 5 bases, with 12 bases spanning the gap. The DNA for the CDR3 is TGTGCCAGCAGCTTAGTGGGAGATTACGACGAGCAGTACTTC. Its protein is CASSLVGDYDEQYF.

The chain joins TRBV9 to TRBJ2-3, with TRBD2 identical over 8 bases. From germline, CDR1 is SGDLS and CDR2 YYNGEE. The CDR3 runs to 22 residues. The V and J ends lost 0 bases and 0 bases, in that order; junction bases with no gene match: 21. For the CDR3, the DNA is TGTGCCAGCAGCGTAGAGGGGCCCCTAGGTGCGGGGGGCGTCATTAGCACAGATACGCAGTATTTT. Its translation: CASSVEGPLGAGGVISTDTQYF.